This T cell receptor beta chain was captured by sequencing in a study of Ad26.COV2.S vaccination and SARS-CoV-2 variants. The treatment: over 15 received Ad26.COV2.S at low or high dose, single or two shots; about 5 received placebo; per-sample allocation not given. Day 63 after the first injection of vaccine or placebo was the sampling time. CDR1 is MNHEY, CDR2 SMNVEV, per germline (reference sequence). Trimming took 8 bases from V and 1 from J; bases not matched to a gene: 9. The CDR3 is 15 residues long. TCRdb's table, derived via immunoSEQ multiplex PCR, lists solely in-frame clones and lacks some. The sample carries hundreds of thousands of clones, roughly nine tenths recorded once.

Sample: peripheral blood, taken in a trial of Ad26.COV2.S vaccine versus placebo. The receptor comes from a person aged 18 to 65 who received the Ad26.COV2.S COVID-19 vaccine or a placebo. The chain couples TRBV27 to TRBJ2-3; 7 bases map to TRBD2. CDR3 DNA sequence: TGTGCCAGCGGGCCGTGGAGCGGGGGCACAGATACGCAGTATTTT. Protein: CASGPWSGGTDTQYF.